Shown below are 7 T cell receptor beta chains from a single sample sequenced in a study of vaccination and CD4 T cells after COVID-19 (dated 2022 in TCRdb). Library preparation used PCR. Sequenced using an Illumina iSeq 100. DNA from cultured CD4+ T cells was subjected to TCR sequencing with the Oncomine TCR Beta short-read assay at the Johns Hopkins FTIC core. The raw public reads went through TCRdb reprocessing: fastp at Q25, MiXCR clone calling, in-frame beta chains kept. Rows are combined by CDR3 protein, so each entry shows the most common genes and DNA. Present in this sample are 14,000 to 15,000 distinct CDR3 sequences, around 48% of which were seen just once. 11% to 15% of the sample is in the top ten clones. The treatment or condition label for this specimen denotes: approximately nine-day PBMC culture with coronavirus spike peptide pools or control peptides (ViraFEST assay). These receptors lack a known antigen.

Source material: CD4+ T cells from blood, cultured in vitro. The source of these receptors is a human donor who had recovered from COVID-19.

The rearrangement links TRBV5-4 to TRBJ2-5, with D unclear. V was clipped by 0 bases and J by 4 bases, with 10 bases between them. The CDR3 runs to 14 residues. Germline CDR1 is SGHNT and CDR2 is YYREEE (reference sequence). This CDR3 is CASSLGPLGETQYF. The CDR3 DNA reads TGTGCCAGCAGCTTGGGACCCCTCGGAGAGACCCAGTACTTC.

This clonotype has a handful of counts. The genes are TRBV4-2 and TRBJ2-1; tentative D call: TRBD1 (6 bases). This CDR3 is 13 amino acids long. With 1 base removed from V and 8 bases from J, the gap between germline ends came to 9 bases. The germline gives CDR1 LGHNA, CDR2 YNFKEQ. CDR3 sequence: CASSQVGGYEQFF. In DNA, the CDR3 is TGTGCCAGCAGCCAAGTTGGGGGCTATGAGCAGTTCTTC.

The CDR3 DNA reads as TGTGCCAGCAGTTTATCGAGTGGAGACACTGAAGCTTTCTTT. Translation: CASSLSSGDTEAFF. This chain connects TRBV27 to TRBJ1-1; no reliable D call. The V gene's germline CDR1 is MNHEY and CDR2 SMNVEV (reference sequence). Trimming left V 0 bases short and J 3 bases short, with 8 bases between. CDR3 length: 14 residues.

This clonotype is deemed medium-sized. V gene TRBV6-2 or TRBV6-3 combines with J gene TRBJ1-5, with D possibly matching TRBD1 (5 bases). Germline V gene data show CDR1 as MNHEY and CDR2 as SVGEGT. Trimming left V 6 bases short and J 6 bases short, with 18 bases between. This CDR3 is 15 amino acids long. The CDR3 region is CASSLLGLGGQPQHF. In DNA, the CDR3 is TGTGCCAGCAGCTTGTTGGGCCTTGGGGGTCAGCCCCAGCATTTT.

This clonotype has a handful of counts. The chain uses TRBV6-1 and TRBJ2-7; tentative D call: TRBD1 (5 bases). Trimming took off 4 bases at V and 1 base at J, with 8 bases between the two ends. The CDR3 is made up of 13 amino acids. Germline CDR1 and CDR2: MNHNS and SASEGT. The CDR3 coding sequence is TGTGCCAGCAGTGTGGCAGGGTCCTACGAGCAGTACTTC. This translates into CASSVAGSYEQYF.

This clonotype turned up a few times. This chain connects TRBV2 to TRBJ1-1, with D maybe TRBD1 (5 bases). Per germline, CDR1 SNHLY and CDR2 FYNNEI. CDR3 length equals 14 residues. Trimming cost V 6 bases and J 10 bases, with 21 bases left between them. The CDR3 coding sequence is TGTGCCAGCAGGCACGGGGCGAGCCTTAAAGGAGCTTTCTTT. Amino acids: CASRHGASLKGAFF.

This clonotype was detected only a few times. V is TRBV20-1 and J is TRBJ1-5; no reliable D call. Per germline, CDR1 DFQATT and CDR2 SNEGSKA (reference sequence). The V end lost 6 bases, the J end lost 3 bases, and 9 bases lay between the germline ends. The length of the CDR3 is 12 residues. CDR3 sequence reads: CSAGRSNQPQHF. The CDR3 DNA sequence: TGCAGTGCCGGACGTTCCAATCAGCCCCAGCATTTT.